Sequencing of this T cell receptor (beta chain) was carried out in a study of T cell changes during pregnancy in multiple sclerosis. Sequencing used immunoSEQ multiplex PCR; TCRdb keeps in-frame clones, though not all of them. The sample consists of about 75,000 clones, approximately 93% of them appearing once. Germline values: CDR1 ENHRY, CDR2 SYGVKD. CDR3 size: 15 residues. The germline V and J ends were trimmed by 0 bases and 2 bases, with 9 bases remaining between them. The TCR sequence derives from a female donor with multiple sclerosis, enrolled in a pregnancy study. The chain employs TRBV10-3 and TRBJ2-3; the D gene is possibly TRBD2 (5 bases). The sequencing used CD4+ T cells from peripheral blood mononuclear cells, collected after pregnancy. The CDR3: CAISESRGDTDTQYF. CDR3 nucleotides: TGTGCCATCAGTGAGTCTCGGGGAGACACAGATACGCAGTATTTT.